This TCR beta chain was captured by sequencing in a study of identical twins. TCRdb recomputed calls from the 5' RACE reads with MiXCR, one row per CDR3 protein. The table lists around 530,000 distinct CDR3 sequences, roughly 15% of them singletons, with roughly 0.44% in the top ten. This clonotype appeared a few times. What it recognizes is unknown. General study findings and limits: It was cross-sectional statistical analysis, not following the same donors, that the conclusions relied on. Partial confounding of zero-insertion analyses by invariant MAIT and iNKT cells was possible.

The CDR3 spans 16 residues. Between the trimmed V and J ends, which lost 3 bases and 4 bases, there was a span of 15 bases. Germline lookup yields CDR1 SGHAT and CDR2 FQNNGV. Separately, the same data were catalogued under a study of yellow fever vaccine responses in identical twins.

This sequence was found in a woman between 18 and 29 years old in good health. The J gene is TRBJ2-2, the V gene TRBV11-2; D is perhaps TRBD1 (6 bases). The sequencing input was CD4+ T cells sorted from blood. DNA of the CDR3: TGTGCCAGCAGCTTTAGATCCGGGACACCCACCGGGGAGCTGTTTTTT. It specifies CASSFRSGTPTGELFF.